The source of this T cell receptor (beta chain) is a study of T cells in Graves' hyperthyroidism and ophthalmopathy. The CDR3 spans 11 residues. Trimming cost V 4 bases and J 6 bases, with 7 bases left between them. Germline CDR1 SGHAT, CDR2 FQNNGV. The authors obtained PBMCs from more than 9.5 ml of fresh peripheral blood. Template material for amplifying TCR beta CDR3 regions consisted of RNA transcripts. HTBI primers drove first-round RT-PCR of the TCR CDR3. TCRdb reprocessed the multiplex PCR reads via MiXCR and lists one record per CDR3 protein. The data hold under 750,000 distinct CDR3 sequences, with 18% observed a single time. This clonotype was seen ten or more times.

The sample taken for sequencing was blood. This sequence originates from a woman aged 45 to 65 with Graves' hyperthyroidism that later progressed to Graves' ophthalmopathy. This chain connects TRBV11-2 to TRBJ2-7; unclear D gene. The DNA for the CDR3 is TGTGCCAGCAGCTCTCTGGCCGAGCAGTACTTC. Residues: CASSSLAEQYF.